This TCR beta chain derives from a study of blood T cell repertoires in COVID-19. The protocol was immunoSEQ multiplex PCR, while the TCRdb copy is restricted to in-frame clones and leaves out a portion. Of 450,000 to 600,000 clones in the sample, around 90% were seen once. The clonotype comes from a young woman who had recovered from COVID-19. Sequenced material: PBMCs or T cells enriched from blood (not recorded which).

The CDR3 is CASSLAGEAVGTEAFF. CDR3 in DNA: TGCGCCAGCAGCTTGGCCGGCGAGGCGGTTGGAACTGAAGCTTTCTTT. J is TRBJ1-1 and V is TRBV5-1; D gene uncertain. The CDR3 length is 16 residues. Germline CDR1 reads SGHRS; CDR2 reads YFSETQ. Trimming left V 0 bases short and J 5 bases short, with 17 bases between.